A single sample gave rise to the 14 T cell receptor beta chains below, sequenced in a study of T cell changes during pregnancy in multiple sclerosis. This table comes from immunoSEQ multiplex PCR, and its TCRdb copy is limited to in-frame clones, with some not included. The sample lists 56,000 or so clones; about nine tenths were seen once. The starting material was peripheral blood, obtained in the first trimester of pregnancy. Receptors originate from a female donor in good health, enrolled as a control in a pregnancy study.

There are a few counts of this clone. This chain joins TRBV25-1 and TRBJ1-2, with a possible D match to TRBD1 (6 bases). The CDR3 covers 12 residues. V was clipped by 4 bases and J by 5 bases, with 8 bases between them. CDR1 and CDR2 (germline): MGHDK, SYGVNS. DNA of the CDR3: TGTGCCAGCAGTGCGGGACATTATGGCTACACCTTC. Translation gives CASSAGHYGYTF.

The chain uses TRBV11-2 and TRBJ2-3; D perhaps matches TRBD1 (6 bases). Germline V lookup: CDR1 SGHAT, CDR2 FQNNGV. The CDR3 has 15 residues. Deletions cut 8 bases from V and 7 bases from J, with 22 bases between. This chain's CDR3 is CASLRVPGQAYTQYF. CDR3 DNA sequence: TGTGCCAGCCTCAGAGTACCGGGACAAGCATATACGCAGTATTTT.

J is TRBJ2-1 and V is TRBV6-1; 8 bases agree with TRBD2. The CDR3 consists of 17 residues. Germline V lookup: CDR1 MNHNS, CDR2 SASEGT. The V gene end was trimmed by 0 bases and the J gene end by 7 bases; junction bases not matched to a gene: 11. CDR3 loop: CASSEAVGSGSGNEQFF. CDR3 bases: TGTGCCAGCAGTGAAGCGGTGGGGAGCGGGAGTGGTAATGAGCAGTTCTTC.

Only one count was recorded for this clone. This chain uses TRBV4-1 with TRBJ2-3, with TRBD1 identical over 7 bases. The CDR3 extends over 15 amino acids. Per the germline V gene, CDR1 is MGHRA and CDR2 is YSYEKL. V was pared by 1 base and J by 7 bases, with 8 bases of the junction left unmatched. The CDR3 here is CASSQVGDSRHTQYF. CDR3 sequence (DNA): TGCGCCAGCAGCCAAGTCGGGGACAGTAGACATACGCAGTATTTT.

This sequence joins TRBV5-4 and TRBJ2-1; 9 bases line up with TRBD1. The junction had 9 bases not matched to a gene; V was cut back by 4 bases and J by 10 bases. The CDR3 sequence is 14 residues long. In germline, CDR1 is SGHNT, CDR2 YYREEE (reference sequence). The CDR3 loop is CASSKPGQGREQFF. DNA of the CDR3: TGTGCCAGCAGCAAACCGGGACAGGGACGGGAGCAGTTCTTC.

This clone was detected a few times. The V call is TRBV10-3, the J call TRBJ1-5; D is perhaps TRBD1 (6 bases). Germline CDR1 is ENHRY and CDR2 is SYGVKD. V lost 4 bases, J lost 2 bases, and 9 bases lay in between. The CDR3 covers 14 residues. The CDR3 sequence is CAISGTARNQPQHF. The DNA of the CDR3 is TGTGCCATCAGTGGGACAGCCCGCAATCAGCCCCAGCATTTT.

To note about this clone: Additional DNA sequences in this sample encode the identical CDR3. The CDR3 loop is CATSRDRGYEQYF. The DNA of the CDR3 is TGTGCCACCAGCAGAGATCGGGGTTACGAGCAGTACTTC. The rearrangement joins TRBV15 to TRBJ2-7, with a weak D call TRBD2 (5 bases). Trimming removed 0 bases from V and 4 bases from J, with 7 bases in between. The CDR3 has 13 amino acids. Germline CDR1 LNHNV, CDR2 YYDKDF (reference sequence).

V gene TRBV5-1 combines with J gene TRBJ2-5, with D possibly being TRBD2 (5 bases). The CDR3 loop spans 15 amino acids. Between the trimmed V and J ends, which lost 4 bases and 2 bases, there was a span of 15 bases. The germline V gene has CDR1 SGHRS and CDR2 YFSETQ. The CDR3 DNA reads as TGCGCCAGCAGCCTGGGTGAGGGCATACAAGAGACCCAGTACTTC. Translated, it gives CASSLGEGIQETQYF.

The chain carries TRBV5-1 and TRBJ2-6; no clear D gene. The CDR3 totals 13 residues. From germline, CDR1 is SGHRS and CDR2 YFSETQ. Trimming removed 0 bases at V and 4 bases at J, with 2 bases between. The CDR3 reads CASSLAGANVLTF. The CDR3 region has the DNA TGCGCCAGCAGCTTGGCGGGGGCCAACGTCCTGACTTTC. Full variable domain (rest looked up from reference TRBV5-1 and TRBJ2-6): KAGVTQTPRYLIKTRGQQVTLSCSPISGHRSVSWYQQTPGQGLQFLFEYFSETQRNKGNFPGRFSGRQFSNSRSEMNVSTLELGDSALYLCASSLAGANVLTFGAGSRLTVL.

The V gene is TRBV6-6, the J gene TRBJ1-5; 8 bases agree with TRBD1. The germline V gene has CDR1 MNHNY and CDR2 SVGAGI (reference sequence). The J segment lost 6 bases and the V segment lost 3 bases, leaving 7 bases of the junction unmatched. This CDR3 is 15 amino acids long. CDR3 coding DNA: TGTGCCAGCAGTTATAAGGACAGGGTTGGTCAGCCCCAGCATTTT. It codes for CASSYKDRVGQPQHF.

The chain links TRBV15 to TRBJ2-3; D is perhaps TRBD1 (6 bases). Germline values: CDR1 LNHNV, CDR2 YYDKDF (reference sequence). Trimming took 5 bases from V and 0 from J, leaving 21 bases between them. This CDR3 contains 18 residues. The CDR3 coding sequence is TGTGCCACCAGCCCTCAGGGGCCTAGCCGAACTAGCACAGATACGCAGTATTTT. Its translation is CATSPQGPSRTSTDTQYF.

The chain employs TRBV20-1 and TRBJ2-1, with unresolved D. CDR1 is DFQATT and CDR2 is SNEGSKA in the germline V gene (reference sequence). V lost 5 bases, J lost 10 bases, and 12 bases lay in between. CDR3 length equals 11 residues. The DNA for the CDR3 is TGCAGTGCTTACGACATACCCGAGCAGTTCTTC. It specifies CSAYDIPEQFF.

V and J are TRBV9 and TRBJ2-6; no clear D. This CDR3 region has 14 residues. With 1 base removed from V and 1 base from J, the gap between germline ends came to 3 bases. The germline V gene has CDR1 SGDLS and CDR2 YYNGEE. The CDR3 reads CASSVPSGANVLTF. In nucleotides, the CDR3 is TGTGCCAGCAGCGTACCATCTGGGGCCAACGTCCTGACTTTC.

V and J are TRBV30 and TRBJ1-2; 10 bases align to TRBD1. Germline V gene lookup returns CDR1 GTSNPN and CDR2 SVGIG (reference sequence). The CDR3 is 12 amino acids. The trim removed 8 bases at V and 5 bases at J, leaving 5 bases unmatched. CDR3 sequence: CARQDRGYGYTF. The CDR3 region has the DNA TGTGCCCGCCAGGACAGGGGGTATGGCTACACCTTC.